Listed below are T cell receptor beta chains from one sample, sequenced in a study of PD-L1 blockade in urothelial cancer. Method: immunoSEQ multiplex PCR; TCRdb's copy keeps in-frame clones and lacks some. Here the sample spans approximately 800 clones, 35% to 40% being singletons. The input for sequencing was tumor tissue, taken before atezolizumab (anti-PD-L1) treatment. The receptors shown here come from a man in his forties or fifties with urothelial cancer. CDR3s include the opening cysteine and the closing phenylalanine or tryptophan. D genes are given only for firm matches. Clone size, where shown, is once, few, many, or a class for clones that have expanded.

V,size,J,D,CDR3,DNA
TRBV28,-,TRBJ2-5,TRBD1,CASSLPQGARETQYF,TGTGCCAGCAGTTTACCACAGGGGGCAAGGGAGACCCAGTACTTC
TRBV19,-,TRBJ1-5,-,CASSIVNYSNQPQHF,TGTGCCAGTAGTATAGTCAATTATAGCAATCAGCCCCAGCATTTT
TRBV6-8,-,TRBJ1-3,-,CASSLERGALSSGNTIYF,TGTGCCAGCAGTCTCGAGAGGGGGGCCCTTAGCTCTGGAAACACCATATATTTT
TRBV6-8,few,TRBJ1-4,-,CASRLQGPNEKLFF,TGTGCCAGCAGGCTCCAGGGGCCCAATGAAAAACTGTTTTTT
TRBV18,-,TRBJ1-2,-,CASSPPFGTTSHYGYTF,TGTGCCAGCTCACCCCCCTTTGGGACGACGTCTCACTATGGCTACACCTTC
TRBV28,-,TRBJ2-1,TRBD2,CASTLPGLAANEQFF,TGTGCCAGCACTCTACCGGGACTAGCGGCTAATGAGCAGTTCTTC
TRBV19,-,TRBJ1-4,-,CASSIFGSATNEKLFF,TGTGCCAGTAGTATATTTGGGTCCGCAACTAATGAAAAACTGTTTTTT
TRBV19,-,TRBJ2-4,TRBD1,CASSISSPGGVAKNIQYF,TGTGCCAGTAGTATCTCCTCTCCAGGGGGTGTAGCCAAAAACATTCAGTACTTC
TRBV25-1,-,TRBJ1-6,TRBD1,CASRGLSGQDNSPLHF,TGTGCCAGCAGGGGATTATCGGGACAGGATAATTCACCCCTCCACTTT
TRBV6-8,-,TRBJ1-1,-,CASSYPKHRAFF,TGTGCCAGCAGTTACCCTAAGCACAGGGCTTTCTTT
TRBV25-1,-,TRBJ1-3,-,CASSEPGDGNTIYF,TGTGCCAGCAGTGAACCGGGGGACGGAAACACCATATATTTT
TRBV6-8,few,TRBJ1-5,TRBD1,CASTGQVGNQPQHF,TGTGCCAGCACCGGACAGGTCGGCAATCAGCCCCAGCATTTT
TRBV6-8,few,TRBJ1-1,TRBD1,CASSLSSTGRNTEAFF,TGTGCCAGCAGTTTGTCCTCGACAGGGCGGAACACTGAAGCTTTCTTT
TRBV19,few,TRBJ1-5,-,CASSISRQPQHF,TGTGCCAGTAGTATCTCAAGGCAGCCCCAGCATTTT
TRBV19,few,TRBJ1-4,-,CASSIVPLGIYEKLFF,TGTGCCAGTAGTATAGTCCCACTGGGAATTTATGAAAAACTGTTTTTT
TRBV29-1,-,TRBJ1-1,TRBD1,CSGSDGTAMNTEAFF,TGCAGCGGGAGCGACGGGACAGCCATGAACACTGAAGCTTTCTTT
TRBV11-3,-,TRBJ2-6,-,CASSLVTSGANVLTF,TGTGCCAGCAGCCTAGTAACCTCTGGGGCCAACGTCCTGACTTTC
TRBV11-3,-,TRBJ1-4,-,CASSSRVTNEKLFF,TGTGCCAGCAGCTCCAGGGTTACTAATGAAAAACTGTTTTTT
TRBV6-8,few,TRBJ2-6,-,CASRLVSGANVLTF,TGTGCCAGCAGATTAGTCTCTGGGGCCAACGTCCTGACTTTC
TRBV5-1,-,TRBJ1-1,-,CASSLITASNTEAFF,TGCGCCAGCAGCTTGATAACGGCGTCGAACACTGAAGCTTTCTTT
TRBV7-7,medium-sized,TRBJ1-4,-,CASSPTQNNEKLFF,TGTGCCAGCAGCCCAACTCAAAATAATGAAAAACTGTTTTTT
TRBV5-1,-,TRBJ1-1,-,CASSLGVGTTEAFF,TGCGCCAGCAGCTTGGGTGTAGGGACCACTGAAGCTTTCTTT
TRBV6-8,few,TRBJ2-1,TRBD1,CASRRDRDYNEQFF,TGTGCCAGTCGCCGGGACAGGGATTACAATGAGCAGTTCTTC
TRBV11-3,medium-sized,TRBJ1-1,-,CASSPGRRNTEAFF,TGTGCCAGCAGTCCGGGACGGAGGAACACTGAAGCTTTCTTT
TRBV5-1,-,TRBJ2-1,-,CASSLEGLYNEQFF,TGCGCCAGCAGCTTGGAGGGACTCTACAATGAGCAGTTCTTC
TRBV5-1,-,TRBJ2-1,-,CASSLEQSYNEQFF,TGCGCCAGCAGCTTGGAACAGTCTTACAATGAGCAGTTCTTC
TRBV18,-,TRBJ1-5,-,CASSPQQGGSNQPQHF,TGTGCCAGCTCACCCCAACAGGGTGGAAGCAATCAGCCCCAGCATTTT